The 31 T cell receptor beta chains given below trace back to one sample, sequenced in a study of blood T cell repertoires in COVID-19. The assay was immunoSEQ multiplex PCR, and TCRdb's table has in-frame clones only and misses some. The data contain 220,000 or so clones, approximately 90% of them singletons. Input material: peripheral blood. The receptors stem from a man aged 55 to 70 with COVID-19, enrolled during active disease.

The chain has TRBV30 and TRBJ2-7, with 7 bases fitting TRBD1. The CDR3 loop spans 11 amino acids. V was clipped by 5 bases and J by 5 bases; unmatched bases: 3. The germline CDR1 and CDR2 sequences are GTSNPN and SVGIG (reference sequence). The CDR3: CAWGRGNEQYF. The CDR3 DNA reads TGTGCCTGGGGCAGGGGGAACGAGCAGTACTTC.

The chain links TRBV11-3 to TRBJ2-3; possible D gene TRBD1, 5 bases. The germline V gene encodes CDR1 SGHNT and CDR2 YENEEA. V was trimmed by 1 base and J by 0 bases, leaving 11 bases between them. The CDR3 spans 16 residues. In DNA form, the CDR3 reads TGTGCCAGCAGCTTAGGCAGGGTCTATAGCACAGATACGCAGTATTTT. This codes for CASSLGRVYSTDTQYF. Filled out from reference TRBV11-3 and TRBJ2-3, the complete variable domain reads EAGVVQSPRYKIIEKKQPVAFWCNPISGHNTLYWYLQNLGQGPELLIRYENEEAVDDSQLPKDRFSAERLKGVDSTLKIQPAELGDSAVYLCASSLGRVYSTDTQYFGPGTRLTVL.

The chain links TRBV25-1 to TRBJ2-1; a possible D gene is TRBD2 (5 bases). From germline, CDR1 is MGHDK and CDR2 SYGVNS. The V end lost 9 bases, the J end lost 0 bases, and 9 bases lay between the germline ends. The CDR3 runs to 13 residues. CDR3 sequence (DNA): TGTGCCAGTACTAGTCTCTCCTACAATGAGCAGTTCTTC. This gives the protein CASTSLSYNEQFF.

J is TRBJ1-6 and V is TRBV6-6, with 9 nucleotides matching TRBD1. Looked up from germline, CDR1 is MNHNY and CDR2 is SVGAGI (reference sequence). V trimming: 7 bases; J trimming: 7 bases; junction bases outside the gene matches: 5. CDR3 length: 14 amino acids. The CDR3 nucleotides read TGTGCCAGCATGGGACAGGGCAGGAATTCACCCCTCCACTTT. This sequence encodes CASMGQGRNSPLHF.

This clone was detected only once. The same CDR3 is also encoded by other DNA sequences in this sample. The CDR3 spells CASSPRTGPYEQYF. The CDR3 DNA reads TGTGCCAGCTCACCACGGACAGGGCCCTACGAGCAGTACTTC. The chain has TRBV18 and TRBJ2-7; TRBD1 aligns across 8 bases. CDR1 and CDR2 from the germline V gene are KGHSH and LQKENI. The CDR3 length is 14 residues. J was trimmed by 2 bases and V by 1 base; bases with no gene match: 1.

V gene TRBV11-2 combines with J gene TRBJ2-5; D gene ambiguous. V was cut by 5 bases and J by 1 base, with 8 bases left in between. Germline V gives CDR1 SGHAT, CDR2 FQNNGV. The length of the CDR3 is 13 residues. CDR3: CASSQSSQETQYF. CDR3 DNA sequence: TGTGCCAGCAGCCAATCCAGCCAAGAGACCCAGTACTTC.

Note on this clone: One end of the junction varies from germline; a read error may be responsible. The chain uses TRBV9 and TRBJ2-7; 12 bases match TRBD2. Germline CDR1 reads SGDLS; CDR2 reads YYNGEE. CDR3 length equals 14 residues. The CDR3 DNA reads TGCGCCAGCGGACCTCGACTAGCGGGGGACGAGCAGTACTTC. It codes for CASGPRLAGDEQYF.

This clone was seen just once. The rearrangement links TRBV4-1 to TRBJ2-2; D is unclear. CDR3 length equals 14 residues. V lost 4 bases and J lost 1, with 7 bases in between. The V gene's germline CDR1 is MGHRA and CDR2 YSYEKL. The CDR3 protein is CASSLLENTGELFF. CDR3 nucleotide sequence: TGCGCCAGCAGCCTATTAGAGAACACCGGGGAGCTGTTTTTT.

V gene TRBV18 combines with J gene TRBJ1-4, with 10 bases matching TRBD1. CDR1 and CDR2 from the germline V gene are KGHSH and LQKENI. The CDR3 extends over 15 amino acids. V shed 6 bases and J 8 bases; nucleotides not matched to a gene: 9. The CDR3 region has the DNA TGTGCCAGCTCCGGACAGGGGGGTCTAAGAGAAAAACTGTTTTTT. This gives the protein CASSGQGGLREKLFF.

The chain joins TRBV7-9 to TRBJ1-1, with D maybe TRBD1 (5 bases). V lost 3 bases to trimming and J lost 5 bases, with 16 bases between them. This CDR3 contains 15 residues. Germline values: CDR1 SEHNR, CDR2 FQNEAQ (reference sequence). In DNA, the CDR3 is TGTGCCAGCAGCTTTTGGGGCCTTGGGGCGACTGAAGCTTTCTTT. Protein product: CASSFWGLGATEAFF.

The rearrangement uses TRBV27 and TRBJ2-1, with TRBD2 matching over 13 bases. Germline V CDR1 and CDR2: MNHEY, SMNVEV (reference sequence). Trimming took 3 bases from V and 12 from J; bases not matched to a gene: 8. The CDR3 runs 15 residues. Here the CDR3 reads CASSLSGLAGTTQFF. CDR3 sequence (DNA): TGTGCCAGCAGTTTGTCGGGACTAGCGGGAACAACGCAGTTCTTC.

This sequence joins TRBV19 and TRBJ1-2; 9 bases fit TRBD1. The germline V gene has CDR1 LNHDA and CDR2 SQIVND (reference sequence). CDR3 size: 14 residues. V trimming: 5 bases; J trimming: 4 bases; junction bases outside the gene matches: 5. In DNA form, the CDR3 reads TGTGCCAGTAGTCGGGACAGGGATTTCTATGGCTACACCTTC. Amino acids: CASSRDRDFYGYTF.

This chain joins TRBV10-3 and TRBJ1-1; maybe TRBD1 (6 bases). This CDR3 contains 14 residues. Trimming shortened V by 4 bases and J by 4 bases, and 13 bases separated the two germline ends. Germline V CDR1 and CDR2: ENHRY, SYGVKD. The chain's CDR3 is CAISGPTGSTEAFF. CDR3 bases: TGTGCCATCAGTGGGCCCACAGGGAGCACTGAAGCTTTCTTT.

V and J are TRBV6-5 and TRBJ1-1; 8 bases agree with TRBD1. The V gene's germline CDR1 is MNHEY and CDR2 SVGAGI. The CDR3 covers 13 residues. Losses at the gene ends were 5 bases for V and 7 bases for J; bases not matched to a gene: 6. The CDR3 nucleotides read TGTGCCAGCAGTACCAGGGGGCGGAATGAAGCTTTCTTT. It codes for CASSTRGRNEAFF.

The gene calls are TRBV3-1 (or the pseudogene TRBV3-2) and TRBJ1-2; D is perhaps TRBD1 (5 bases). Trimming cost V 0 bases and J 2 bases, with 10 bases left between them. The CDR3 spans 15 residues. Germline V gives CDR1 LGHDT, CDR2 YNNKEL (reference sequence). The CDR3 bases are TGTGCCAGCAGCCAAGAAGGCAGGGTCAACTATGGCTACACCTTC. This translates into CASSQEGRVNYGYTF.

V is TRBV6-5 and J is TRBJ1-4; no clear D gene. Trimming pared 0 bases from V and 0 bases from J, leaving 8 bases between. CDR1 MNHEY and CDR2 SVGAGI come from the germline V gene. This CDR3 region has 16 residues. The CDR3 loop reads CASSYSPESTNEKLFF. In nucleotides, the CDR3 is TGTGCCAGCAGTTACTCCCCAGAATCAACTAATGAAAAACTGTTTTTT.

The V and J genes are TRBV24-1 and TRBJ2-2, with 10 bases identical to TRBD1. The CDR3 sequence is 15 residues long. CDR1 KGHDR and CDR2 SFDVKD come from the germline V gene. Unmatched junction bases numbered 3, after V lost 3 bases and J lost 6 bases. This chain's CDR3 is CATSDLGQGAGELFF. CDR3 sequence (DNA): TGTGCCACCAGTGATCTCGGACAGGGGGCCGGGGAGCTGTTTTTT.

CDR3 in amino acids: CASSSQGMVMNTEAFF. CDR3 nucleotides: TGTGCCAGCAGCTCACAGGGTATGGTGATGAACACTGAAGCTTTCTTT. The V gene is TRBV7-2, the J gene TRBJ1-1; the D gene is possibly TRBD1 (6 bases). Germline CDR1 SGHTA, CDR2 FQGNSA. The CDR3 is 16 residues long. Deletions cut 4 bases from V and 0 bases from J, with 15 bases between.

This sequence joins TRBV5-1 and TRBJ2-1; the match to TRBD1 covers 9 bases. The junction had 4 bases not matched to a gene; V was cut back by 3 bases and J by 3 bases. Germline CDR1 and CDR2: SGHRS and YFSETQ. CDR3 length equals 15 residues. CDR3 residues: CASSSQGASYNEQFF. The DNA of the CDR3 is TGCGCCAGCAGCTCACAGGGGGCTAGCTACAATGAGCAGTTCTTC.

This rearrangement joins TRBV5-1 to TRBJ2-2, with 9 positions matching TRBD1. Germline assignment: CDR1 SGHRS and CDR2 YFSETQ. The CDR3 is 16 residues long. V was pared by 4 bases and J by 0 bases, with 4 bases of the junction left unmatched. CDR3 DNA: TGCGCCAGCAGCCCGGGACAGGGTCCGAACACCGGGGAGCTGTTTTTT. This encodes CASSPGQGPNTGELFF. Using reference TRBV5-1 and TRBJ2-2 for the parts outside the CDR3, the full variable domain is KAGVTQTPRYLIKTRGQQVTLSCSPISGHRSVSWYQQTPGQGLQFLFEYFSETQRNKGNFPGRFSGRQFSNSRSEMNVSTLELGDSALYLCASSPGQGPNTGELFFGEGSRLTVL.

The chain links TRBV19 to TRBJ2-2, with a possible D match to TRBD1 (6 bases). V gave up 6 bases and J gave up 2 bases, with 16 bases separating them. Germline CDR1 LNHDA, CDR2 SQIVND (reference sequence). The CDR3 is 16 residues long. The CDR3 reads CASRQTGLSNTGELFF. CDR3 nucleotide sequence: TGTGCCAGTAGACAAACAGGGTTAAGCAACACCGGGGAGCTGTTTTTT.

The CDR3 region is CASSYGESDYGYTF. In DNA, the CDR3 is TGTGCCAGCAGTTACGGGGAGTCCGATTATGGCTACACCTTC. V is TRBV6-6 and J is TRBJ1-2; D not resolved. The germline V gene encodes CDR1 MNHNY and CDR2 SVGAGI (reference sequence). Trimming took off 2 bases at V and 5 bases at J, with 12 bases between the two ends. The CDR3 totals 14 residues.

The chain carries TRBV30 and TRBJ2-1; 12 positions agree with TRBD2. Germline V gene data show CDR1 as GTSNPN and CDR2 as SVGIG (reference sequence). V dropped 1 base and J dropped 8; count of bases not matched to a gene: 9. The CDR3 is 16 amino acids. In nucleotides, the CDR3 is TGTGCCTGGAGTGGCCTAGCGGGAGGGAAGTGGGATGAGCAGTTCTTC. This codes for CAWSGLAGGKWDEQFF. Supplemented by reference TRBV30 and TRBJ2-1, the full variable domain reads SQTIHQWPATLVQPVGSPLSLECTVEGTSNPNLYWYRQAAGRGLQLLFYSVGIGQISSEVPQNLSASRPQDRQFILSSKKLLLSDSGFYLCAWSGLAGGKWDEQFFGPGTRLTVL.

The genes are TRBV10-3 and TRBJ2-7, with D possibly matching TRBD2 (6 bases). Germline V gene data show CDR1 as ENHRY and CDR2 as SYGVKD. V was trimmed by 5 bases and J by 2 bases, leaving 13 bases between them. This CDR3 is 14 amino acids long. The CDR3 DNA reads TGTGCCATCAGTCCCGGGACTGGGGCCTACGAGCAGTACTTC. It is translated as CAISPGTGAYEQYF.

CDR3 region: CASSQDLGDRAGYTF. Here the CDR3 DNA reads TGTGCCAGCAGCCAAGATCTTGGAGACAGAGCGGGCTACACCTTC. V gene TRBV3-1 (or the pseudogene TRBV3-2) combines with J gene TRBJ1-2; the D gene is possibly TRBD1 (5 bases). Between the trimmed V and J ends, which lost 0 bases and 8 bases, there was a span of 16 bases. This CDR3 has 15 residues. Germline V lookup: CDR1 LGHDT, CDR2 YNNKEL (reference sequence).

A word on this clone: Other nucleotide sequences from this sample produce the same CDR3. This chain connects TRBV18 to TRBJ2-7; 10 positions agree with TRBD1. Germline V lookup: CDR1 KGHSH, CDR2 LQKENI. The CDR3 totals 14 residues. V dropped 2 bases and J dropped 2; count of bases not matched to a gene: 0. The CDR3 loop is CASSPGQGAYEQYF. The CDR3 DNA is TGTGCCAGCTCACCAGGACAGGGGGCCTACGAGCAGTACTTC.

CDR3 in amino acids: CASSPRQGLGTDTQYF. The CDR3 DNA reads as TGTGCCAGCAGTCCGAGACAGGGCTTGGGCACAGATACGCAGTATTTT. The chain combines TRBV28 with TRBJ2-3, with 7 bases aligning to TRBD1. Trimming at V came to 5 bases and at J to 1 base, leaving 9 bases not matched to a gene. CDR1 and CDR2 (germline): MDHEN, SYDVKM. The CDR3 covers 16 residues. Full variable domain (remainder filled in from reference TRBV28 and TRBJ2-3): DVKVTQSSRYLVKRTGEKVFLECVQDMDHENMFWYRQDPGLGLRLIYFSYDVKMKEKGDIPEGYSVSREKKERFSLILESASTNQTSMYLCASSPRQGLGTDTQYFGPGTRLTVL.

The chain is built from TRBV19 and TRBJ2-2, with 13 bases aligning to TRBD2. This CDR3 region has 17 residues. The V gene end was trimmed by 7 bases and the J gene end by 1 base; junction bases not matched to a gene: 6. Germline V gene sequence: CDR1 LNHDA, CDR2 SQIVND (reference sequence). The CDR3 reads CASIPWTSGRNTGELFF. CDR3 bases: TGTGCCAGTATCCCATGGACTAGCGGGAGGAACACCGGGGAGCTGTTTTTT.

The rearrangement uses TRBV5-6 and TRBJ1-1; D possibly corresponds to TRBD1 (6 bases). This CDR3 is 13 amino acids long. V dropped 4 bases and J dropped 5 bases, with 12 bases sitting between them. CDR1 and CDR2 from the germline V gene are SGHDT and YYEEEE. The CDR3 DNA reads TGTGCCAGCAGCCCGGGGGGCGATACTGAAGCTTTCTTT. Translated: CASSPGGDTEAFF.

This chain joins TRBV13 and TRBJ1-4; D remains ambiguous. V gave up 2 bases and J gave up 5 bases, with 9 bases separating them. This CDR3 comprises 14 residues. In germline, CDR1 is PRHDT, CDR2 FYEKMQ (reference sequence). CDR3: CASSLWRNNEKLFF. CDR3 in DNA: TGTGCCAGCAGCTTATGGCGGAACAATGAAAAACTGTTTTTT.

The rearrangement joins TRBV11-3 to TRBJ1-1, with D unclear. V shed 5 bases and J shed 1 base, with 8 bases lying between them. This CDR3 has 13 amino acids. The germline gives CDR1 SGHNT, CDR2 YENEEA. This CDR3 is CASSAGSNTEAFF. The CDR3 nucleotides read TGTGCCAGCAGCGCGGGGTCGAACACTGAAGCTTTCTTT. The whole variable domain, filled in from reference TRBV11-3 and TRBJ1-1, reads EAGVVQSPRYKIIEKKQPVAFWCNPISGHNTLYWYLQNLGQGPELLIRYENEEAVDDSQLPKDRFSAERLKGVDSTLKIQPAELGDSAVYLCASSAGSNTEAFFGQGTRLTVV.